The clone carrying this T cell receptor (beta chain) was found a few times. Its antigen is unknown. Researchers took RNA transcripts and amplified TCR beta CDR3 regions from them. The first-round RT-PCR employed HTBI primers together with the Qiagen OneStep RT-PCR kit. A multiplex PCR was then performed as the second round. In TCRdb, the multiplex PCR reads were re-called with MiXCR into one record per CDR3 protein. The sample shows roughly 500,000 distinct CDR3 sequences, about 15% of them seen only once. The V end was cut by 5 bases, the J end by 6 bases, with 19 bases between. This CDR3 has 15 amino acids. Germline values: CDR1 SNHLY, CDR2 FYNNEI. This entry comes from a study of Graves' ophthalmopathy and Graves' hyperthyroidism. Study-wide findings and caveats: Discrimination between ophthalmopathy and stable hyperthyroidism by a 13-signature model showed 85% to 90% sensitivity and over 70% specificity. Ophthalmopathy progression was predicted with 55% to 71% sensitivity and approximately 72% specificity.

Moderate-to-severe activity, CAS ≥3, NOSPECS ≥4 and duration under 3 months were recorded for donors with ophthalmopathy. V and J are TRBV2 and TRBJ1-2; a possible D gene is TRBD1 (6 bases). What was sequenced was blood. This receptor was obtained from a woman in her 30s with Graves' ophthalmopathy. Here the CDR3 DNA reads TGTGCCAGCAGTCCTCACGTACCGAGGGGGAATGGCTACACCTTC. Its protein is CASSPHVPRGNGYTF.